One T cell receptor (beta chain) is described in this entry. The entry originates in a study of T cell changes during pregnancy in multiple sclerosis. CDR3 length: 13 residues. Trimming took off 5 bases at V and 2 bases at J, with 9 bases between the two ends. CDR1 MNHNY and CDR2 SVGAGI come from the germline V gene (reference sequence). Profiled with immunoSEQ multiplex PCR; TCRdb holds only in-frame clones, not every one. The sample lists 19,000 or so clones, roughly 91% occurring once. This chain links TRBV6-6 with TRBJ1-2; a weak D match, TRBD1 (5 bases). The sequence was collected from a female donor in good health, enrolled as a control in a pregnancy study. Sequencing was performed on CD4+ T cells from peripheral blood mononuclear cells, taken in the first trimester of pregnancy. CDR3 sequence reads: CASSLQENYGYTF. Written as DNA, the CDR3 is TGTGCCAGCAGTCTACAGGAGAACTATGGCTACACCTTC.